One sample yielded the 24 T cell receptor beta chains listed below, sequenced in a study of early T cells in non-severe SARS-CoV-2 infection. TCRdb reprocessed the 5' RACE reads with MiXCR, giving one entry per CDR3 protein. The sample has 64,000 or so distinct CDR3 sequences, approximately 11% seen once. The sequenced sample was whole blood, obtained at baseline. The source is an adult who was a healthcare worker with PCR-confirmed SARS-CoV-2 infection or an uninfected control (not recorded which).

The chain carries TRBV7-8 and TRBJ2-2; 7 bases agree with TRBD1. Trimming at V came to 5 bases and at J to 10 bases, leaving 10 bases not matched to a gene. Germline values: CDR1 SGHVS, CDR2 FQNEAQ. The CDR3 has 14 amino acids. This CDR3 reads CASSQRTGRVELFF. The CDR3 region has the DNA TGTGCCAGCAGCCAAAGGACAGGCCGAGTGGAGCTGTTTTTT.

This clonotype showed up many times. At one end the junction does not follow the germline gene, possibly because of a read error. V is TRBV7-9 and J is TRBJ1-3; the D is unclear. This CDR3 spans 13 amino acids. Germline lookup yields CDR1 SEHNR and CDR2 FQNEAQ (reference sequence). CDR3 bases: TGTGCCAGCAGCTTAGGGTATGGAGACACCATATATTTT. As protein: CASSLGYGDTIYF.

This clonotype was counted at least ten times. The CDR3 nucleotides read TGTGCCAGTAGTGGCCGGACCGCCTTATTTAGCACAGATACGCAGTATTTT. Its translation is CASSGRTALFSTDTQYF. The chain links TRBV19 to TRBJ2-3; unclear D gene. CDR1 LNHDA and CDR2 SQIVND come from the germline V gene (reference sequence). V dropped 5 bases and J dropped 0 bases, with 18 bases sitting between them. The CDR3 length is 17 residues.

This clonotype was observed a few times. CDR3 amino acids: CASMGGPPDTQYF. The CDR3 DNA reads TGTGCCAGCATGGGGGGCCCTCCAGATACGCAGTATTTT. This rearrangement joins TRBV6-5 to TRBJ2-3, with D perhaps given as TRBD1 or TRBD2 (6 bases each). This CDR3 region has 13 residues. Germline values: CDR1 MNHEY, CDR2 SVGAGI. Trimming shortened V by 7 bases and J by 4 bases, and 12 bases separated the two germline ends.

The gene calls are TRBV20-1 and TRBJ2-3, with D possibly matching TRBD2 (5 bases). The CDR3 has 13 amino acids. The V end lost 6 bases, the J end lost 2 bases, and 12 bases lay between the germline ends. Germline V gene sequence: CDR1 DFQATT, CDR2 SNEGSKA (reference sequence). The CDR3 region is CSAVSGFTDTQYF. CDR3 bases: TGCAGTGCCGTCAGCGGTTTCACAGATACGCAGTATTTT.

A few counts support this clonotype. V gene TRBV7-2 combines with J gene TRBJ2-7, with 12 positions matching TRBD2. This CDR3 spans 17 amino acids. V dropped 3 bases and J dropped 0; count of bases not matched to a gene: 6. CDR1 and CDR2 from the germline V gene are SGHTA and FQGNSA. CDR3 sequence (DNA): TGTGCCAGCAGCTTCGCTAGCGGGGGGGTAACCTCCTACGAGCAGTACTTC. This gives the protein CASSFASGGVTSYEQYF.

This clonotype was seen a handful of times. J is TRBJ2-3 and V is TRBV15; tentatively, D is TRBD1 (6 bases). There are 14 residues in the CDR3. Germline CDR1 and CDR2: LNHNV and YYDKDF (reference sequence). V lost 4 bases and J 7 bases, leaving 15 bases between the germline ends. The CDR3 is CATSKPTTGNTQYF. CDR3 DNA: TGTGCCACCAGCAAACCTACAACAGGGAATACGCAGTATTTT.

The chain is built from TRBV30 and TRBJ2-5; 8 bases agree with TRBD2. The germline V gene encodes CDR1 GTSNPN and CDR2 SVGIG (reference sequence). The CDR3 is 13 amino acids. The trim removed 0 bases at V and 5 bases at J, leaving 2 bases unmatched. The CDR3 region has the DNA TGTGCCTGGAGTGTACGGGGGGGCGAGACCCAGTACTTC. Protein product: CAWSVRGGETQYF.

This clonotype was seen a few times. The CDR3 is CSVLGSSGANVLTF. In DNA form, the CDR3 reads TGCAGCGTTTTAGGGAGCTCTGGGGCCAACGTCCTGACTTTC. The genes are TRBV29-1 and TRBJ2-6; D might be TRBD2 (5 bases). V was cut by 5 bases and J by 0 bases, with 8 bases left in between. The CDR3 length is 14 residues. Germline V lookup: CDR1 SQVTM, CDR2 ANQGSEA.

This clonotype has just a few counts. The CDR3 protein is CASSPHPGVGIGYTF. The DNA for the CDR3 is TGTGCCAGCAGCCCTCATCCGGGGGTTGGCATCGGCTACACCTTC. The chain joins TRBV3-1 to TRBJ1-2; D might be TRBD1 (5 bases). Trimming stripped 4 bases from V and 8 bases from J, with 20 bases between. The germline V gene has CDR1 LGHDT and CDR2 YNNKEL (reference sequence). The CDR3 spans 15 residues.

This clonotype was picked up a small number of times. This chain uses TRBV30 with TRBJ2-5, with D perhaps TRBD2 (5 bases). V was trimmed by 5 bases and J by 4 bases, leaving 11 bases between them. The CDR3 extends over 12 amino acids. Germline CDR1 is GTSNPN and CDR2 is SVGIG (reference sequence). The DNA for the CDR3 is TGTGCCTGGGGGAGTGAAAGAGAGACCCAGTACTTC. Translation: CAWGSERETQYF.

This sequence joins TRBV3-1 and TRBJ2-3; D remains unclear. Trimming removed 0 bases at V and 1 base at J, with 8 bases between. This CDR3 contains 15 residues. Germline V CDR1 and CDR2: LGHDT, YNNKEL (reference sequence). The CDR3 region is CASSQEPRGTDTQYF. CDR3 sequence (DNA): TGTGCCAGCAGCCAAGAGCCTCGGGGCACAGATACGCAGTATTTT.

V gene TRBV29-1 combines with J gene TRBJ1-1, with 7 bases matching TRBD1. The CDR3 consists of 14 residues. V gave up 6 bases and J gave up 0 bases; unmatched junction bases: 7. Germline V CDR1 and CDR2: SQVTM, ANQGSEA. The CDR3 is CSVRGQFMNTEAFF. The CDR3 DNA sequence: TGCAGCGTGAGGGGACAGTTCATGAACACTGAAGCTTTCTTT.

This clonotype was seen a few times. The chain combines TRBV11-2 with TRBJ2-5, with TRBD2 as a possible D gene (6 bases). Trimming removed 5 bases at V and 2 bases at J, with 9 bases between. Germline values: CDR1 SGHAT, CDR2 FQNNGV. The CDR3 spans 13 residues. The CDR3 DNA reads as TGTGCCAGCAGCCTAGCGTTTCAAGAGACCCAGTACTTC. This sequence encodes CASSLAFQETQYF.

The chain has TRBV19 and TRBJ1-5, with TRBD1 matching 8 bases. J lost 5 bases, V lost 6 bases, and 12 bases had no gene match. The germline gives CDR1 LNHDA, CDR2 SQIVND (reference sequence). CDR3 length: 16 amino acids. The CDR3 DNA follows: TGTGCCAGTAGCACGGGACAGGTGCATCTCGATCAGCCCCAGCATTTT. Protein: CASSTGQVHLDQPQHF.

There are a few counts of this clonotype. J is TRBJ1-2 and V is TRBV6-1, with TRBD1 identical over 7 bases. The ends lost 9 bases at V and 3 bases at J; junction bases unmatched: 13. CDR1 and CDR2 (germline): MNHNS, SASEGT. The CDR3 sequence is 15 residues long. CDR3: CASHRGDRAHYGYTF. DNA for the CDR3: TGTGCCAGTCACCGAGGAGACAGGGCCCACTATGGCTACACCTTC.

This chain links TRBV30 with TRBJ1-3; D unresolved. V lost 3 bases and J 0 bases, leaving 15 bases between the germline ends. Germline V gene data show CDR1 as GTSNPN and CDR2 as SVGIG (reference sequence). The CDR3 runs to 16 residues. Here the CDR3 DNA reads TGTGCCTGGAGGGCCCCGGGGATGCTCTCTGGAAACACCATATATTTT. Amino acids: CAWRAPGMLSGNTIYF.

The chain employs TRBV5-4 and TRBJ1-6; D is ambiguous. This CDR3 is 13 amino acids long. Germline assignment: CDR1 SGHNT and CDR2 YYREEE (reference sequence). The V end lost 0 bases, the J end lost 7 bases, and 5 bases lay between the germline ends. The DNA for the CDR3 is TGTGCCAGCAGCTTGGAAAGCAATTCACCCCTCCACTTT. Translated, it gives CASSLESNSPLHF.

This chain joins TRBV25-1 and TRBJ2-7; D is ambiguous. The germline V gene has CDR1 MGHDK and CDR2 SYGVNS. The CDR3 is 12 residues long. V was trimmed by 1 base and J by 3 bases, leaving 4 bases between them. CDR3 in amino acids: CASSESDYEQYF. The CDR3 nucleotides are TGTGCCAGCAGTGAATCGGACTACGAGCAGTACTTC.

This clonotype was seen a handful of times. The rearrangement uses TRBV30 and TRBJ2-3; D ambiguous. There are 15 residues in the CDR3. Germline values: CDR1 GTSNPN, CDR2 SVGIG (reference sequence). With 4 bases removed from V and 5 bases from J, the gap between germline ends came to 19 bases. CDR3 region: CAWTNLGSSGDTQYF. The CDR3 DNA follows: TGTGCCTGGACCAACTTGGGTTCGAGTGGAGATACGCAGTATTTT.

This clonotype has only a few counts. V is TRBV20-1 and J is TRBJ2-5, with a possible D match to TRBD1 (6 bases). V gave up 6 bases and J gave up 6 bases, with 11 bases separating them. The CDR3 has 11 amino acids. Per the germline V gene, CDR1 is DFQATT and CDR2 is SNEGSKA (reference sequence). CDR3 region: CSARGSKTQYF. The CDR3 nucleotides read TGCAGTGCAAGGGGGTCGAAGACCCAGTACTTC.

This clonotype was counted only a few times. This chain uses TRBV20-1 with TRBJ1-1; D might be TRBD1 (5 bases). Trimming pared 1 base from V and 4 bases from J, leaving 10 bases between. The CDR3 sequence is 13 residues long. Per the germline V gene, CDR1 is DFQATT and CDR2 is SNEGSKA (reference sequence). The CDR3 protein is CSARVPGGTEAFF. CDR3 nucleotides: TGCAGTGCTAGAGTCCCGGGGGGCACTGAAGCTTTCTTT.

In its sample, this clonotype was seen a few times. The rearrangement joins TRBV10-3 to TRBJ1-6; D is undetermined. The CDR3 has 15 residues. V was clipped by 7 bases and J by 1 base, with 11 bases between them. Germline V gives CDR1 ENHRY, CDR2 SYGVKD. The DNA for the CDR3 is TGTGCCATCAAGGACGATTTGTCCTATAATTCACCCCTCCACTTT. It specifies CAIKDDLSYNSPLHF.

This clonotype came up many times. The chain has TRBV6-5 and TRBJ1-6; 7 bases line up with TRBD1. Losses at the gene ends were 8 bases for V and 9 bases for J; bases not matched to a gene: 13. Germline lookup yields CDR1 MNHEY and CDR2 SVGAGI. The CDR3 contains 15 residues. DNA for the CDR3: TGTGCCAGCTACGCGACAGGGCAGGTTCGTTCACCCCTCCACTTT. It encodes CASYATGQVRSPLHF.